These T cell receptor beta chains were read from a single sample in a study of blood T cell repertoires in COVID-19. Generated by immunoSEQ multiplex PCR, the TCRdb table keeps only in-frame clones and is missing some. The sample contains hundreds of thousands of clones, roughly 87% of which appear only once. Sequenced input: peripheral blood. These receptors originate from a woman aged 50 to 65 who had recovered from COVID-19. Both conserved end residues are part of each CDR3. Fields, in order: clone size, D gene, V gene, J gene, CDR3 DNA, CDR3 protein. The D gene is left open where the match is weak. Size is omitted from some rows. Given values are once, few, many or a class for expanded clones.

>-|TRBD1|TRBV28|TRBJ2-7
TGTGCCAGCAGGTGGGGGACAGGGGCCTACGAGCAGTACTTC
CASRWGTGAYEQYF
>-|-|TRBV5-1|TRBJ1-1
TGCGCCAGCAGCCCTTATACTTTGAACACTGAAGCTTTCTTT
CASSPYTLNTEAFF
>once|-|TRBV30|TRBJ2-2
TGTGCCTGGAGGACAGGAGTTACCGGGGAGCTGTTTTTT
CAWRTGVTGELFF
>-|-|TRBV6-6|TRBJ1-1
TGTGCCAGCAGTAAGCACAGCCAGTTTAACACTGAAGCTTTCTTT
CASSKHSQFNTEAFF
>-|-|TRBV11-2|TRBJ2-1
TGTGCCAGCAGCTTTGGCGGGGGCTCGAGCTCCTACAATGAGCAGTTCTTC
CASSFGGGSSSYNEQFF
>-|TRBD1|TRBV6-5|TRBJ1-1
TGTGCCAGCAGTTACCACGGACAGGGCTTCGCTGAAGCTTTCTTT
CASSYHGQGFAEAFF
>once|TRBD1|TRBV5-4|TRBJ1-1
TGTGCCAGCAGCTCTATGACAGGGAGGAACACTGAAGCTTTCTTT
CASSSMTGRNTEAFF
>-|-|TRBV30|TRBJ2-1
TGTGCCTGGAGTCTTACCTGGACGGGATCTAATGAGCAGTTCTTC
CAWSLTWTGSNEQFF
>-|TRBD2|TRBV19|TRBJ2-7
TGTGCCAGTAGTATGGGACTAGCGGGCTACGAGCAGTACTTC
CASSMGLAGYEQYF
>-|-|TRBV7-9|TRBJ1-5
TGTGCCAGCAGCTTACCTCGTGAACATAGCAATCAGCCCCAGCATTTT
CASSLPREHSNQPQHF
>-|-|TRBV4-1|TRBJ1-2
TGCGCCAGCAGCCAAGACAGGAATGGCTACACCTTC
CASSQDRNGYTF
>few|TRBD2|TRBV19|TRBJ2-7
TGTGCCAGTAGTCCCAGGACTAGCGGGAGGGGTAAGGCCGAGCAGTACTTC
CASSPRTSGRGKAEQYF
>once|TRBD2|TRBV18|TRBJ2-3
TGTGCCAGCTCATCCCTCTCGGCGGGAGACGATACGCAGTATTTT
CASSSLSAGDDTQYF
>-|TRBD1|TRBV6-2/TRBV6-3|TRBJ2-3
TGTGCCAGCAGTTACATCCCGCAGTTGGGACAGCCTAGCACAGATACGCAGTATTTT
CASSYIPQLGQPSTDTQYF
>-|TRBD1|TRBV7-2|TRBJ1-1
TGTGCCAGCAGCCCTCAGGGGGCGAGCACTGAAGCTTTCTTT
CASSPQGASTEAFF
>-|-|TRBV2|TRBJ1-6
TGTGCCAGCAGTGTAGGCCGACTTAATTCACCCCTCCACTTT
CASSVGRLNSPLHF
>once|-|TRBV30|TRBJ1-2
TGTGCCTGGTCGACTGTAATCTATGGCTACACCTTC
CAWSTVIYGYTF
>-|-|TRBV9|TRBJ2-7
TGTGCCAGCAGCAGGGGACAAGGGTTCTACGAGCAGTACTTC
CASSRGQGFYEQYF
>-|-|TRBV5-4|TRBJ1-2
TGTGCCAGCAGCTTGGCAGGGATCCACTATGGCTACACCTTC
CASSLAGIHYGYTF
>-|TRBD1|TRBV6-5|TRBJ2-5
TGTGCCAGCAGTACGCAGGGGGCAGGAGAGACCCAGTACTTC
CASSTQGAGETQYF
>-|TRBD2|TRBV7-2|TRBJ2-5
TGTGCCAGCAGCTTAGCGGGGGGGGAGACCCAGTACTTC
CASSLAGGETQYF
>-|-|TRBV3-1/TRBV3-2|TRBJ1-3
TGTGCCAGCAGCCCGAGCTCTGGAAACACCATATATTTT
CASSPSSGNTIYF
>once|TRBD1|TRBV12-3/TRBV12-4|TRBJ1-1
TGTGCCAGCAGGGTACAGGGGAAGGAAGCTTTCTTT
CASRVQGKEAFF
>-|-|TRBV5-6|TRBJ1-6
TGTGCCAGCAGCTTGCGGGTCACCGGCTCCTATAATTCACCCCTCCACTTT
CASSLRVTGSYNSPLHF
>-|-|TRBV27|TRBJ1-3
TGTGCCAGCGGGCAGGGGATGAGCTCTGGAAACACCATATATTTT
CASGQGMSSGNTIYF
>-|-|TRBV19|TRBJ1-3
TGTGCCAGTAACCACCTTAAGGGGCGAGGCGATGGAAACACCATATATTTT
CASNHLKGRGDGNTIYF
>-|-|TRBV24-1|TRBJ2-7
TGTGCCACCAGTGCCGGGGGAGTTTACGAGCAGTACTTC
CATSAGGVYEQYF
>-|-|TRBV6-6|TRBJ1-4
TGTGCCAGCACCAAACAGGGCCTTAATGAAAAACTGTTTTTT
CASTKQGLNEKLFF
>-|-|TRBV10-3|TRBJ2-3
TGTGCCATCAGTAAGACGGGTCCTAGCACAGATACGCAGTATTTT
CAISKTGPSTDTQYF
>-|TRBD1|TRBV6-6|TRBJ1-2
TGTGCCAGCAGAACGGACAGGGGGGCCTATGGCTACACCTTC
CASRTDRGAYGYTF
>once|TRBD1|TRBV6-6|TRBJ2-7
TGTGCCAGCAGACCCGGACAGGGCTACGAGCAGTACTTC
CASRPGQGYEQYF
>once|-|TRBV11-2|TRBJ1-1
TGTGCCAGCAGCTTAGTTTCCGACAGGTACCACACTGAAGCTTTCTTT
CASSLVSDRYHTEAFF
>-|-|TRBV30|TRBJ1-3
TGTGCCTTAGCCCAGGGTCCGAGCTCTGGAAACACCATATATTTT
CALAQGPSSGNTIYF
>once|TRBD1|TRBV9|TRBJ2-3
TGTGCCAGCAGCGTAGAGGGGGCCACAGATACGCAGTATTTT
CASSVEGATDTQYF
>-|-|TRBV6-5|TRBJ2-5
TGTGCCAGCAGTAACCGGGGACTGCGGGGAGAGACCCAGTACTTC
CASSNRGLRGETQYF
>-|TRBD1|TRBV19|TRBJ1-1
TGTGCCAGTAGTTCCGGTGGGCCAGGGGGCGCCATGACTGAAGCTTTCTTT
CASSSGGPGGAMTEAFF
>-|TRBD1|TRBV13|TRBJ2-7
TGTGCCAGCAGCTCAAACACCGGGACAGGGGGCAACGAGCAGTACTTC
CASSSNTGTGGNEQYF
>-|TRBD2|TRBV7-2|TRBJ2-1
TGTGCCAGCAGCCTACGACTAGCTAGGGATGAGCAGTTCTTC
CASSLRLARDEQFF
>-|-|TRBV12-5|TRBJ1-1
TGTGCTAGTGGTACTTTTACTTTTGAAGCTTTCTTT
CASGTFTFEAFF
>once|-|TRBV19|TRBJ1-3
TGTGCCAGTAGTATAGGGGACAACTTGTCTGGAAACACCATATATTTT
CASSIGDNLSGNTIYF
>-|TRBD1|TRBV2|TRBJ1-1
TGTGCCAGCAGTGTTACAGGGGGCGCGGTGAACACTGAAGCTTTCTTT
CASSVTGGAVNTEAFF
>once|-|TRBV28|TRBJ2-7
TGTGCCAGCAGTTCTGTCCAAGGGAGGCCCATGCCCTACGAGCAGTACTTC
CASSSVQGRPMPYEQYF
>-|TRBD1|TRBV29-1|TRBJ1-2
TGCAGCGTTGAAAGGGGACAGGGGGCAGGGGGCTACACCTTC
CSVERGQGAGGYTF
>few|TRBD2|TRBV7-8|TRBJ2-7
TGTGCCAGCAGCTGGACTAGCGGGGACTACGAGCAGTACTTC
CASSWTSGDYEQYF
>-|TRBD1|TRBV6-5|TRBJ1-6
TGTGCCAGCAGTTTGCAGGGGGGACTACCCCTCCACTTT
CASSLQGGLPLHF